This paragraph covers one TCR beta chain sequence. Its antigen remains unidentified. PCR amplification relied on 60 Vbeta primers (plus 13 Jbeta primers). The assay was immunoSEQ multiplex PCR, and TCRdb's table has in-frame clones only and misses some. The data contain roughly 80,000 clones, approximately 84% of them singletons. This record belongs to a study of cytomegalovirus exposure and HLA in healthy donors. With 4 bases clipped from V and 5 bases from J, the junction kept 20 bases outside the gene matches. The germline gives CDR1 SGHDT, CDR2 YYEEEE. The CDR3 length is 19 residues. Study conclusions and caveats: An observed cluster of highly shared sequence variants was recorded as a likely sequencing artifact. Association with HLA alleles at 0.05 false discovery rate was found for around 15,000 TCR beta sequences in a later analysis.

The clonotype comes from a woman aged 45-60 years in good health and CMV-seronegative. The specimen sequenced was PBMCs. V is TRBV5-6 and J is TRBJ2-7, with 11 bases fitting TRBD2. The CDR3 loop is CASSPYGLSGTSGFHEQYF. CDR3 sequence (DNA): TGTGCCAGCAGCCCGTATGGGCTGAGCGGGACTAGCGGTTTCCACGAGCAGTACTTC.